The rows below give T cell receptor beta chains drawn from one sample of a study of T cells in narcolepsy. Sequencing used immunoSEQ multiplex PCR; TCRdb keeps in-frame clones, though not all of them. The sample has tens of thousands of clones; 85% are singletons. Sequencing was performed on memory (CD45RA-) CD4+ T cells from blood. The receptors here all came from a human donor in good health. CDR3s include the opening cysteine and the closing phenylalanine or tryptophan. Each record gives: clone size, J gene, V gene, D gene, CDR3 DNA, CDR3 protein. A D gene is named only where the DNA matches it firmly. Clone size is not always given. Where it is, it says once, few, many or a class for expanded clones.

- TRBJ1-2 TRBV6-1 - TGTGCCAGCATAGCTGGGGGTAGCAATGGCTACACCTTC CASIAGGSNGYTF
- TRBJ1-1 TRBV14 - TGTGCCAGCAGCCGCTTGGGCGGGAACACTGAAGCTTTCTTT CASSRLGGNTEAFF
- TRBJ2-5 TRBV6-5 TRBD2 TGTGCCAGCAGTGACGGGACTAGTTCGGAGACCCAGTACTTC CASSDGTSSETQYF
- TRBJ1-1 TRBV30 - TGTGCCTGGAGGACGAAGGGACGGGGAGGGATCACTGAAGCTTTCTTT CAWRTKGRGGITEAFF
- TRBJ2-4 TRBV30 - TGTGCCTGGAGTGTGGGTCAGGGAGTGAACATTCAGTACTTC CAWSVGQGVNIQYF
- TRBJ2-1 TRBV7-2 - TGTGCCAGCAGCTTACAGGCAGGGGATGAGCAGTTCTTC CASSLQAGDEQFF
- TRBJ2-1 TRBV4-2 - TGTGCCAGCAGCCAAGATCTGACATTTAAGAGTGAGCAGTTCTTC CASSQDLTFKSEQFF
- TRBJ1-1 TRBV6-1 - TGTGCCAGCAGTGAAGGACTGAACACTGAAGCTTTCTTT CASSEGLNTEAFF
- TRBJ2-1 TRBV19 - TGTGCCAGTAGGAAACAGGGACCCGATGAGCAGTTCTTC CASRKQGPDEQFF
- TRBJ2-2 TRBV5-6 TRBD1 TGTGCCAGCAGCCTGACAGGGTTTCGGGGCACCGGGGAGCTGTTTTTT CASSLTGFRGTGELFF
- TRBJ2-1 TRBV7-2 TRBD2 TGTGCCAGCAGCTTACTCGCTAGCGGGACGGGAAATGAGCAGTTCTTC CASSLLASGTGNEQFF
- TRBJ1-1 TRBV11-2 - TGTGCCAGCAGCTTAATGGGACGGAGAAACACTGAAGCTTTCTTT CASSLMGRRNTEAFF
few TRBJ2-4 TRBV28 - TGTGCCAGCAGTTTTCAAGGGATATGGAACATTCAGTACTTC CASSFQGIWNIQYF
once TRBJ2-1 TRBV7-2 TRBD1 TGTGCCAGCAGCTTAGGACCGAACAGGGGCTCCACCTACAATGAGCAGTTCTTC CASSLGPNRGSTYNEQFF
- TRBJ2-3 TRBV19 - TGTGCCAGTAGTATAGGGGCAGCGGGCGATACGCAGTATTTT CASSIGAAGDTQYF
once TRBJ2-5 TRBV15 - TGTGCCACCAGCTGGGGTACAGGGGAGACCCAGTACTTC CATSWGTGETQYF
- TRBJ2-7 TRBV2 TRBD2 TGTGCCAGCAGTGTAAAGCTAGCGGGAGTTGAGCAGTACTTC CASSVKLAGVEQYF
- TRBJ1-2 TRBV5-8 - TGTGCCAGCAGCCACGAAGGGACGGGCTACACCTTC CASSHEGTGYTF
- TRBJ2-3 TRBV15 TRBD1 TGTGCCACCGGCCAGGGACAGGGGTGGGGTACGCAGTATTTT CATGQGQGWGTQYF
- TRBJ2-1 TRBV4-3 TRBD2 TGCGCCAGCAGCCACCCCTTTTCTAGCGGGGATCGATATAAGCAGTTCTTC CASSHPFSSGDRYKQFF
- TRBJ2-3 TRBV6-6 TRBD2 TGTGCCAGCAGTCCGGGACTAGCGGATAGCACAGATACGCAGTATTTT CASSPGLADSTDTQYF
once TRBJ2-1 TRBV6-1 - TGTGCCAGCACTAGCTTTTTCGAGCAGTTCTTC CASTSFFEQFF
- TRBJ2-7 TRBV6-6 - TGTGCCACGACACGGGATTCCTACGAGCAGTACTTC CATTRDSYEQYF
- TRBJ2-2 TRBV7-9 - TGTGCCAGCAGCCGGGCCACAGGGACCGGGGAGCTGTTTTTT CASSRATGTGELFF
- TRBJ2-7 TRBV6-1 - TGTGCCAGCAGTTTAAGAGGGACCTACTACGAGCAGTACTTC CASSLRGTYYEQYF
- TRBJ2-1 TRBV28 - TGTGCCAGCAGTAAAACACTTCTAGCTAATGAGCAGTTCTTC CASSKTLLANEQFF
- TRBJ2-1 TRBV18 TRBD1 TGTGCCAGCTCACCCCTTCCGGGACAGGGGGCCAATGAGCAGTTCTTC CASSPLPGQGANEQFF
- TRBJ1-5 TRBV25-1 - TGTGCCAGCAGTCCCTCCGTGGGAGGCAACCAGCCCCAGCATTTT CASSPSVGGNQPQHF
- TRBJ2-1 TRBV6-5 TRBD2 TGTGCCAGCAGACTAGCGGGCGAGCAGTTCTTC CASRLAGEQFF
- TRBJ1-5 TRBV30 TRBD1 TGTGCCTGGTCCGGGACAGGGTACCAGCCCCAGCATTTT CAWSGTGYQPQHF
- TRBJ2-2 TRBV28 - TGTGCCAGCTCCCTTATCAGAGGAGGGGGGGAGCTGTTTTTT CASSLIRGGGELFF
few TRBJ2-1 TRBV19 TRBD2 TGTGCCAGTAGTCCCGGGACTAGCGCCTTCTATGAGCAGTTCTTC CASSPGTSAFYEQFF
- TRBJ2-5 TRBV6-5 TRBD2 TGTGCCAGCAGTGAGGGAGGGAGGGAGACCCAGTACTTC CASSEGGRETQYF
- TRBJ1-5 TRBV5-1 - TGCGCCAGCAGCTTAGGGGGGGATCAGCCCCAGCATTTT CASSLGGDQPQHF
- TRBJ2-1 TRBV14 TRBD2 TGTGCCAGCAGCCCAAGGACTAGCGGGACCGGAGAGTTCTTC CASSPRTSGTGEFF
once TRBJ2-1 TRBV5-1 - TGCGCCAGCAGCCAAGACCCGGGTTCCTACAATGAGCAGTTCTTC CASSQDPGSYNEQFF
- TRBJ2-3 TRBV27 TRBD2 TGTGCCAGCAGTTTATCGGCTAGCGGGAGCCCCACAGATACGCAGTATTTT CASSLSASGSPTDTQYF
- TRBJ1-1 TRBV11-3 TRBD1 TGTGCCAGCAGCTACTCGCGGGGACAGGGGGGAACTGAAGCTTTCTTT CASSYSRGQGGTEAFF
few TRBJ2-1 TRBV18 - TGTGCCAGCTCACCCCCCGGGAGCTCCTACAATGAGCAGTTCTTC CASSPPGSSYNEQFF